This TCR beta chain was identified in a study of T-cell memory formation after mild COVID-19. TCRdb used MiXCR to reprocess the 5' RACE reads, holding one entry per CDR3 protein. The sample carries 150,000 to 200,000 distinct CDR3 sequences, roughly 15% recorded once. The J segment lost 5 bases and the V segment lost 4 bases, leaving 3 bases of the junction unmatched. The germline V gene has CDR1 ENHRY and CDR2 SYGVKD. CDR3 length: 14 amino acids. V is TRBV10-3 and J is TRBJ2-5; 11 nucleotides match TRBD2. Sequenced input: PBMCs or a T cell subset sorted from them (not recorded which). This receptor was taken from an adult woman who had mild COVID-19 (a few samples of this study predate the infection). Cell type and time point are not known. CDR3 bases: TGTGCCATCAGTGTGACTAGCGGGGTTGAGACCCAGTACTTC. This sequence encodes CAISVTSGVETQYF.